The 15 T cell receptor beta chains given below trace back to one sample, sequenced in a study of blood T cell repertoires in COVID-19. Here immunoSEQ multiplex PCR was the method, and the copy in TCRdb shows in-frame clones only, minus some. This table holds hundreds of thousands of clones, 80% to 90% found once. Material: PBMCs or T cells enriched from blood (not recorded which). The receptors here all came from a man aged 40-55 years who had recovered from COVID-19.

The table lists this clone with a count of one. The rearrangement joins TRBV28 to TRBJ2-2; D call uncertain. The CDR3 covers 14 residues. V was trimmed by 3 bases and J by 1 base, leaving 6 bases between them. Per the germline V gene, CDR1 is MDHEN and CDR2 is SYDVKM. The CDR3 DNA sequence: TGTGCCAGCAGTTTCTCAGGGAACACCGGGGAGCTGTTTTTT. Translated, it gives CASSFSGNTGELFF.

This rearrangement joins TRBV19 to TRBJ2-7, with 11 bases aligning to TRBD2. The V gene's germline CDR1 is LNHDA and CDR2 SQIVND (reference sequence). The CDR3 loop spans 16 amino acids. V gave up 4 bases and J gave up 0 bases; unmatched junction bases: 5. In DNA form, the CDR3 reads TGTGCCAGTAGTAAAGGACTAGCGGGCGCCTCCTACGAGCAGTACTTC. Translated: CASSKGLAGASYEQYF.

The rearrangement joins TRBV10-3 to TRBJ1-5; unclear D gene. CDR1 ENHRY and CDR2 SYGVKD come from the germline V gene. Trimming left V 0 bases short and J 9 bases short, with 12 bases between. The CDR3 contains 14 residues. In nucleotides, the CDR3 is TGTGCCATCAGTGAGTCAACCGGTTCGGGGCCCCAGCATTTT. Its translation: CAISESTGSGPQHF.

The CDR3 DNA is TGCGCCAGCAGCCAAGCCCCGGGAATCAGTACCCGAGATACGCAGTATTTT. Amino acids: CASSQAPGISTRDTQYF. The gene calls are TRBV4-1 and TRBJ2-3; perhaps TRBD2 as D (5 bases). With 1 base removed from V and 5 bases from J, the gap between germline ends came to 19 bases. The CDR3 consists of 17 residues. Germline loops: CDR1 MGHRA, CDR2 YSYEKL.

The chain employs TRBV5-1 and TRBJ1-1; D remains ambiguous. Germline CDR1 is SGHRS and CDR2 is YFSETQ. V lost 3 bases, J lost 5 bases, and 17 bases lay in between. The CDR3 spans 15 residues. CDR3 region: CASSSQEARRTEAFF. CDR3 nucleotide sequence: TGCGCCAGCAGCTCCCAGGAAGCTCGGAGGACTGAAGCTTTCTTT.

The J gene is TRBJ2-2, the V gene TRBV4-2; 9 nucleotides align to TRBD2. Losses at the gene ends were 0 bases for V and 0 bases for J; bases not matched to a gene: 2. The CDR3 extends over 17 amino acids. CDR1 and CDR2 (germline): LGHNA, YNFKEQ. The CDR3 nucleotides are TGTGCCAGCAGCCAAGATCGACTAGCGGCGAACACCGGGGAGCTGTTTTTT. The encoded protein is CASSQDRLAANTGELFF.

The chain is built from TRBV12-3 or TRBV12-4 and TRBJ1-6; 7 bases match TRBD1. The CDR3 has 13 residues. The V gene end was trimmed by 5 bases and the J gene end by 11 bases; junction bases not matched to a gene: 6. This CDR3 is CASSSSQGTPLHF. CDR3 nucleotides: TGTGCCAGCAGTAGTTCACAGGGGACACCCCTCCACTTT.

The chain recombines TRBV6-5 with TRBJ2-7; TRBD1 might be the D (6 bases). Germline CDR1 is MNHEY and CDR2 is SVGAGI. This CDR3 has 14 residues. V lost 2 bases, J lost 6 bases, and 14 bases lay in between. CDR3 bases: TGTGCCAGCAGTTACATGGCAGGGGCCGGCGAGCAGTACTTC. It encodes CASSYMAGAGEQYF.

V gene TRBV7-8 combines with J gene TRBJ1-2, with D perhaps matching TRBD1 (5 bases). Between the trimmed V and J ends, which lost 4 bases and 1 base, there was a span of 13 bases. CDR1 is SGHVS and CDR2 is FQNEAQ in the germline V gene. The CDR3 spans 15 residues. CDR3 nucleotides: TGTGCCAGCAGCTCAGGACAACCCTTTAACTATGGCTACACCTTC. Translation: CASSSGQPFNYGYTF.

This chain uses TRBV7-2 with TRBJ1-1, with TRBD1 as a possible D gene (5 bases). Trimming cost V 0 bases and J 3 bases, with 8 bases left between them. This CDR3 region has 14 residues. The germline CDR1 and CDR2 sequences are SGHTA and FQGNSA. CDR3 DNA: TGTGCCAGCAGCTTAGCGGGCAGGGACACTGAAGCTTTCTTT. This gives the protein CASSLAGRDTEAFF.

The chain combines TRBV2 with TRBJ1-5; 7 bases line up with TRBD1. The CDR3 sequence is 15 residues long. Germline CDR1 and CDR2: SNHLY and FYNNEI. V shed 6 bases and J 6 bases; nucleotides not matched to a gene: 11. In DNA, the CDR3 is TGTGCCAGCAGCTACGCAGGGGGTCAGACTCAGCCCCAGCATTTT. The encoded protein is CASSYAGGQTQPQHF. Complete variable domain (other parts from reference TRBV2 and TRBJ1-5): EPEVTQTPSHQVTQMGQEVILRCVPISNHLYFYWYRQILGQKVEFLVSFYNNEISEKSEIFDDQFSVERPDGSNFTLKIRSTKLEDSAMYFCASSYAGGQTQPQHFGDGTRLSIL.

The chain combines TRBV7-2 with TRBJ2-3; 11 bases are shared with TRBD2. With V trimmed by 5 bases and J by 1 base, 2 bases remained unmatched. CDR1 SGHTA and CDR2 FQGNSA come from the germline V gene. This CDR3 contains 15 residues. The CDR3 here is CASSLLAGGTDTQYF. The CDR3 region has the DNA TGTGCCAGCAGCCTACTAGCGGGAGGCACAGATACGCAGTATTTT. Using reference TRBV7-2 and TRBJ2-3 for the parts outside the CDR3, the full variable domain is GAGVSQSPSNKVTEKGKDVELRCDPISGHTALYWYRQSLGQGLEFLIYFQGNSAPDKSGLPSDRFSAERTGGSVSTLTIQRTQQEDSAVYLCASSLLAGGTDTQYFGPGTRLTVL.

The gene calls are TRBV4-1 and TRBJ1-3, with TRBD1 matching over 12 bases. CDR1 and CDR2 from the germline V gene are MGHRA and YSYEKL. CDR3 size: 15 residues. Germline trimming cut 5 bases from V and 3 bases from J; bases unmatched to any gene: 2. CDR3 protein: CASSWDRGHGNTIYF. Written as DNA, the CDR3 is TGCGCCAGCAGCTGGGACAGGGGGCATGGAAACACCATATATTTT.

This chain joins TRBV27 and TRBJ1-5, with TRBD1 matching over 9 bases. CDR3 length: 15 amino acids. Germline-derived CDR1 and CDR2 are MNHEY and SMNVEV (reference sequence). Trimming removed 5 bases from V and 4 bases from J; junction bases left unmatched: 6. Here the CDR3 reads CASSATGGPNQPQHF. As DNA, the CDR3 is TGTGCCAGCAGTGCCACAGGGGGCCCAAATCAGCCCCAGCATTTT.

This clone was picked up one time. This sequence joins TRBV5-1 and TRBJ2-1; 11 nucleotides agree with TRBD2. Losses at the gene ends were 2 bases for V and 9 bases for J; bases not matched to a gene: 4. CDR1 is SGHRS and CDR2 is YFSETQ in the germline V gene. This CDR3 has 14 amino acids. CDR3 DNA: TGCGCCAGCAGCTTTAGCGGGAGGGGGAGTGAGCAGTTCTTC. Its translation: CASSFSGRGSEQFF.